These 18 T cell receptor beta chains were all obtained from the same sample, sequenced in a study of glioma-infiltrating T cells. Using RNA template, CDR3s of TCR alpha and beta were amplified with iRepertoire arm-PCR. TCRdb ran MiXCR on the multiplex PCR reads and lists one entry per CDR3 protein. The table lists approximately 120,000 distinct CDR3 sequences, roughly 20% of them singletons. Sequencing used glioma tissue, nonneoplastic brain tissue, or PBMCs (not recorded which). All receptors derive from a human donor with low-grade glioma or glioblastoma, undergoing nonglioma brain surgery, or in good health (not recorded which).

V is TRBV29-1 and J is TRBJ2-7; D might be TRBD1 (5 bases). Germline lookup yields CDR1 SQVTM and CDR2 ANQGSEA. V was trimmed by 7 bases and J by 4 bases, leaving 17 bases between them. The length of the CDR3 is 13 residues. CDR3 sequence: CSAGASGRYEQYF. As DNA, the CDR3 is TGCAGCGCTGGGGCCTCTGGCCGGTACGAGCAGTACTTC.

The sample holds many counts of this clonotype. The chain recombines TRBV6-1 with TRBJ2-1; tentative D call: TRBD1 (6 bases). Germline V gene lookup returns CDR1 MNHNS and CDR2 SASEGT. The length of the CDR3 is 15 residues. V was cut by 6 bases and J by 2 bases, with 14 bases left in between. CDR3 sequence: CASRQQGSPYNEQFF. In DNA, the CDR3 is TGTGCCAGCAGGCAACAGGGATCCCCCTACAATGAGCAGTTCTTC.

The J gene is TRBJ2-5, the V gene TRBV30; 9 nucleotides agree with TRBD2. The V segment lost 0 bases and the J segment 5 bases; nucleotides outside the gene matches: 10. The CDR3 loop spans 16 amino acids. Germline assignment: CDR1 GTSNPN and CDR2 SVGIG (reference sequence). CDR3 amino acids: CAWSVFVAGERETQYF. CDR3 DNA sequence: TGTGCCTGGAGTGTATTCGTAGCGGGAGAGCGGGAGACCCAGTACTTC.

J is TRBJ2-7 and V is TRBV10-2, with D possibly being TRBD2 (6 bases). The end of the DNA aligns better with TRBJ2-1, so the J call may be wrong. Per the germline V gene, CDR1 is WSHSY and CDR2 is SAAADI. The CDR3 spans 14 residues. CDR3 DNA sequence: TGCGCCAGCAGTAGCGCCGGGAGCATCAATGAGCAGTTCTTC. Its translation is CASSSAGSINEQFF.

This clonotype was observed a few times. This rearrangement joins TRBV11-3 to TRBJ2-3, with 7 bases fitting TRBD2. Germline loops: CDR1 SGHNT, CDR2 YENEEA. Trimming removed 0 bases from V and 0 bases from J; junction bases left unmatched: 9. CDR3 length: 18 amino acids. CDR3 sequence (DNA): TGTGCCAGCAGCTTAGATCGCTGGGGGACTACTAGCACAGATACGCAGTATTTT. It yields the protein CASSLDRWGTTSTDTQYF.

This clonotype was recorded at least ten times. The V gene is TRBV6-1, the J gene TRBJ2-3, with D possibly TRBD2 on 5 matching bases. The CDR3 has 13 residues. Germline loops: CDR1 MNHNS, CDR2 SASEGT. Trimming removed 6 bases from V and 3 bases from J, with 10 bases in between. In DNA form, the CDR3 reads TGTGCCAGCAGCCTCCCGGGGACAGATACGCAGTATTTT. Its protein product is CASSLPGTDTQYF.

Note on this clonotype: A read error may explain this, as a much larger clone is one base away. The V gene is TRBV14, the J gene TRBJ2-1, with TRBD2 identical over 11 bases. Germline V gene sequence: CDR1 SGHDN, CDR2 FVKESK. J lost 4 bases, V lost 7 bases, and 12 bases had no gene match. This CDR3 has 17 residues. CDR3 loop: CASTPPTGTSGYNEQFF. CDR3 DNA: TGTGCCAGCACCCCACCAACCGGGACTAGCGGATACAATGAGCAGTTCTTC.

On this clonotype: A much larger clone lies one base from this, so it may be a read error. For the CDR3, the DNA is TGTGCCCGCAGCTTCGGGGGCAGTGTGGTCAATGAGCAGTTCTTC. Protein sequence: CARSFGGSVVNEQFF. The rearrangement uses TRBV7-2 and TRBJ2-1; D may match TRBD1 or TRBD2 (6 bases each). Germline CDR1 is SGHTA and CDR2 is FQGNSA. The CDR3 is made up of 15 amino acids.

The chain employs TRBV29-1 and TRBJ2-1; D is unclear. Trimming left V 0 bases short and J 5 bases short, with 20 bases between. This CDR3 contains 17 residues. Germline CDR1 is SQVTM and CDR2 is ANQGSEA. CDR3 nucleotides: TGCAGCGTTGAAGATACAGTTTTCACTCCTTCTAACAATGAGCAGTTCTTC. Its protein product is CSVEDTVFTPSNNEQFF.

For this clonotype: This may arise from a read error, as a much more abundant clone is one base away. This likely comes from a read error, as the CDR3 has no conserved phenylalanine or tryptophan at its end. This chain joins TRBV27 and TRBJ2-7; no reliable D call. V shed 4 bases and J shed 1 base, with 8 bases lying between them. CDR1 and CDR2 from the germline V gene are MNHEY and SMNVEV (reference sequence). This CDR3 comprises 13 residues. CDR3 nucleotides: TGTGCCAGCAGTTACGCCAGTTCCTACGAGCAGTACTCC. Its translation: CASSYASSYEQYS.

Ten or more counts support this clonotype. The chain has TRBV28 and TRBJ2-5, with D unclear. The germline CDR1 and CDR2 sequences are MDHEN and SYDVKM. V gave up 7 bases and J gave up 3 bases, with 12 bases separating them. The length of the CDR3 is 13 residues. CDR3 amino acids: CASIKAGKETQYF. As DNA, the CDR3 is TGTGCCAGCATCAAGGCCGGCAAAGAGACCCAGTACTTC.

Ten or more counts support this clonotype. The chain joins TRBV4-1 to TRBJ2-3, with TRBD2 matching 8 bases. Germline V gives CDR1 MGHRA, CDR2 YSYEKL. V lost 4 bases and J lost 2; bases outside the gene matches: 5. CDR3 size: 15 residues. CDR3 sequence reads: CASSLIAGITDTQYF. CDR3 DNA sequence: TGCGCCAGCAGCCTTATAGCGGGGATCACAGATACGCAGTATTTT.

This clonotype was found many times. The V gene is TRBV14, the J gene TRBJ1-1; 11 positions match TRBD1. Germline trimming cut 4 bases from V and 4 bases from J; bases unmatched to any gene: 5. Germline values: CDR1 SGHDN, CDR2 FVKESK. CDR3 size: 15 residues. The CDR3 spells CASSRGQGAGTEAFF. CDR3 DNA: TGTGCCAGCAGCCGAGGACAGGGGGCAGGCACTGAAGCTTTCTTT.

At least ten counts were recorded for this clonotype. The CDR3 nucleotides read TGTGCCAGCAGTTACAAAGGGGGCTCAGGCTACGAGCAGTACTTC. It specifies CASSYKGGSGYEQYF. The chain is built from TRBV6-6 and TRBJ2-7; 7 positions agree with TRBD1. This CDR3 spans 15 amino acids. CDR1 is MNHNY, CDR2 SVGAGI, per germline (reference sequence). The J segment lost 3 bases and the V segment lost 2 bases, leaving 7 bases of the junction unmatched.

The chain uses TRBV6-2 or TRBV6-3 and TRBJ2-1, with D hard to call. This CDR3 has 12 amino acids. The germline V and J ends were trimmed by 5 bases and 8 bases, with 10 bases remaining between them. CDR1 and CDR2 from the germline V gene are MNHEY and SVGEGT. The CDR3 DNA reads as TGTGCCAGCAGTCCACTACGGGATGAGCAGTTCTTC. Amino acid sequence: CASSPLRDEQFF.

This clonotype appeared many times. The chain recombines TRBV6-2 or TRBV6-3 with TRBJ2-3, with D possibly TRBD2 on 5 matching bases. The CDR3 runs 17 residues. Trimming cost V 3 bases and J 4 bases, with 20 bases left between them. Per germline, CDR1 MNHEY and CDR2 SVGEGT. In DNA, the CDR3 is TGTGCCAGCAGTTATCCGGAGGTGGTGGTCCAGCCAGATACGCAGTATTTT. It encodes CASSYPEVVVQPDTQYF.

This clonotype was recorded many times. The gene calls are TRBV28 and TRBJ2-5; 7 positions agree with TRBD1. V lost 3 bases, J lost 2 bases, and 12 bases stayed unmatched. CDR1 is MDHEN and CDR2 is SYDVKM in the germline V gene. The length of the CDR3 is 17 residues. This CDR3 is CASSFPPLDRAQETQYF. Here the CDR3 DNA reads TGTGCCAGCAGTTTTCCCCCCCTTGACAGGGCTCAAGAGACCCAGTACTTC.

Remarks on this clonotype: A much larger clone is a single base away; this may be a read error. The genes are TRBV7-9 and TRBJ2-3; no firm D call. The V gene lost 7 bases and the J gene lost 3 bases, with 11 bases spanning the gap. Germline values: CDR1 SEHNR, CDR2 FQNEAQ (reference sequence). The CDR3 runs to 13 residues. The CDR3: CASISGTTDTQYF. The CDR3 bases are TGTGCCAGCATCTCTGGAACAACAGATACGCAGTATTTT.